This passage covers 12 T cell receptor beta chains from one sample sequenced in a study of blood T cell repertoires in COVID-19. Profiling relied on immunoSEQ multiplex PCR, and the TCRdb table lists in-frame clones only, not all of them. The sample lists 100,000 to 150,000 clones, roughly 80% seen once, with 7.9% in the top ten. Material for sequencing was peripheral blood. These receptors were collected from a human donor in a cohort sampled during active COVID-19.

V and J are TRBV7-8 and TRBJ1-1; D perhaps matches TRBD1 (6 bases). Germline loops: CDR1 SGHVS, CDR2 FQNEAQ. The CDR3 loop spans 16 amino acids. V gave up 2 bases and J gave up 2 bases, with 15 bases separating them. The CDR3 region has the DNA TGTGCCAGCAGCTTATCCCGCCTACAGGGTAACACTGAAGCTTTCTTT. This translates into CASSLSRLQGNTEAFF. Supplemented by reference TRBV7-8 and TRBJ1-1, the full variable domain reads GAGVSQSPRYKVAKRGQDVALRCDPISGHVSLFWYQQALGQGPEFLTYFQNEAQLDKSGLPSDRFFAERPEGSVSTLKIQRTQQEDSAVYLCASSLSRLQGNTEAFFGQGTRLTVV.

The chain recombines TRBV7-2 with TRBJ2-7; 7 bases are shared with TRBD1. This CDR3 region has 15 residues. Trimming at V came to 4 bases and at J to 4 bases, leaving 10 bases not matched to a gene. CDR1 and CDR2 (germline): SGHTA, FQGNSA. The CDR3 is CASSSTPGQLYEQYF. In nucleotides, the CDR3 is TGTGCCAGCAGCTCAACCCCGGGACAGCTTTACGAGCAGTACTTC.

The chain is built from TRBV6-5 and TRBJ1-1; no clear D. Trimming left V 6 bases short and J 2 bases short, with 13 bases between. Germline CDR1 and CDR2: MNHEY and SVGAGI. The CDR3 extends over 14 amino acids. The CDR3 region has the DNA TGTGCCAGCAGATCGGACTCGGCAAACACTGAAGCTTTCTTT. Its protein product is CASRSDSANTEAFF.

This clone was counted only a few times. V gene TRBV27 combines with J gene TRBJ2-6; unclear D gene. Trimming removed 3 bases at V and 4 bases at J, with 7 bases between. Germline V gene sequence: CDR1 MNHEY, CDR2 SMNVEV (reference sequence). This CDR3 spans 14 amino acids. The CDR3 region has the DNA TGTGCCAGCAGTTTCAACACAGGGGCCAACGTCCTGACTTTC. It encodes CASSFNTGANVLTF.

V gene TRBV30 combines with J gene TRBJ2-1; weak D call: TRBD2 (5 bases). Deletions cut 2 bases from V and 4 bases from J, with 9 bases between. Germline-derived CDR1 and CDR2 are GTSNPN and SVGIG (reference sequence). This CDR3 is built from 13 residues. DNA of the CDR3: TGTGCCTGGAGTCAGGACTCTTACAATGAGCAGTTCTTC. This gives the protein CAWSQDSYNEQFF.

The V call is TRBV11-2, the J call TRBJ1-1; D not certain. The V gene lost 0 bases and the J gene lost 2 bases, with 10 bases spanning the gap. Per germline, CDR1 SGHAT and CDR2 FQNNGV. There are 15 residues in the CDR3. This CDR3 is CASSLDPEANTEAFF. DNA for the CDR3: TGTGCCAGCAGCTTAGACCCAGAGGCAAACACTGAAGCTTTCTTT.

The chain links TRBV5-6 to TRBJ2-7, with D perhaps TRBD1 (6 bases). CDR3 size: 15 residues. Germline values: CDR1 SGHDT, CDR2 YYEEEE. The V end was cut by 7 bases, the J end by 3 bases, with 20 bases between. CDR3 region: CASEGQQHPGYEQYF. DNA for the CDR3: TGTGCCAGCGAGGGACAACAACATCCTGGCTACGAGCAGTACTTC.

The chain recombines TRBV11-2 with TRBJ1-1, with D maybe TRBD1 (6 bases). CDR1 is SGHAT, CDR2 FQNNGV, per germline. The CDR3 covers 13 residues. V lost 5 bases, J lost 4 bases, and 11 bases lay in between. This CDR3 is CASSVGQPTEAFF. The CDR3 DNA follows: TGTGCCAGCAGCGTAGGACAGCCCACTGAAGCTTTCTTT.

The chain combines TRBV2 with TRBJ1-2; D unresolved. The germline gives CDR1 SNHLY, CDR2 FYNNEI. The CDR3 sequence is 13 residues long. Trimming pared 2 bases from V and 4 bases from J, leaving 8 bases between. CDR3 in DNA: TGTGCCAGCAGTGAAACCAGCGGCTATGGCTACACCTTC. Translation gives CASSETSGYGYTF.

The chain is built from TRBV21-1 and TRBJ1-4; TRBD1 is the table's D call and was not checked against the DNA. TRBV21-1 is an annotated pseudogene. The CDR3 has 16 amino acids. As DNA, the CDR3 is TGTGCCAGCAGCGTTGACCTCCGGGACAGAAATGAAAAACTGTTTTTT. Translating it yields CASSVDLRDRNEKLFF.

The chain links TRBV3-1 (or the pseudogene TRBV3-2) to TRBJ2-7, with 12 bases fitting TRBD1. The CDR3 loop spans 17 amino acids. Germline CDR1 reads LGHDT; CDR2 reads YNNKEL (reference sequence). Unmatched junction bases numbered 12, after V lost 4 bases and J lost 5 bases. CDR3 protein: CASSPGTGGGKFHEQYF. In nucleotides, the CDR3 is TGTGCCAGCAGCCCCGGGACAGGGGGCGGGAAGTTCCACGAGCAGTACTTC.

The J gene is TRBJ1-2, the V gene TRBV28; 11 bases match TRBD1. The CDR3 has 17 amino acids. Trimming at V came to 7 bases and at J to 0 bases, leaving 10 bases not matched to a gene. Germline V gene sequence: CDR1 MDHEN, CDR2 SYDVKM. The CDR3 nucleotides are TGTGCCAGCATAGGACAGGGGGCTCCCTTGGCTAACTATGGCTACACCTTC. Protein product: CASIGQGAPLANYGYTF.